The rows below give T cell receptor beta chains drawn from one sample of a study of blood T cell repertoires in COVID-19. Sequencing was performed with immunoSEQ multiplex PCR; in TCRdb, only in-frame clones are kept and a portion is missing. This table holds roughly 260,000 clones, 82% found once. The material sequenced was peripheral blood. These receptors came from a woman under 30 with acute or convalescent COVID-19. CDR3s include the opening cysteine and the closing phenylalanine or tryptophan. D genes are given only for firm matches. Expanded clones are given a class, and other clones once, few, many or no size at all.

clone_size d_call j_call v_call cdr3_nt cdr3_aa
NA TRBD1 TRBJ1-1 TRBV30 TGTGCCTCCTCTAGACAGGGGAACACTGAAGCTTTCTTT CASSRQGNTEAFF
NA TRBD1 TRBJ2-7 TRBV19 TGTGCCAGTAGACAGGGGGCGAACGAGCAGTACTTC CASRQGANEQYF
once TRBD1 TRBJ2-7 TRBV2 TGTGCCAGCAGTCACGCGGACAGGTTCCCCTACGAGCAGTACTTC CASSHADRFPYEQYF
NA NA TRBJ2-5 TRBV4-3 TGCGCCAGCAGCCAAGTAGGGGACGGGAGAGAGACCCAGTACTTC CASSQVGDGRETQYF
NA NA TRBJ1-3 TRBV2 TGTGCCACAACCTACACTGACAGCTCTGGAAACACCATATATTTT CATTYTDSSGNTIYF
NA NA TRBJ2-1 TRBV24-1 TGTGCCACCAGTGATTTTTCCTCTCATAGGGGGCAGTTCTTC CATSDFSSHRGQFF
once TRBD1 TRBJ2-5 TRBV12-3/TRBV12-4 TGTGCCAGCAGCCGGGACAGGCGAGAGACCCAGTACTTC CASSRDRRETQYF
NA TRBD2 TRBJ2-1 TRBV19 TGTGCCAGTAGTATAGATCGTCTAGCGGGAGGGAAGTTCTTC CASSIDRLAGGKFF
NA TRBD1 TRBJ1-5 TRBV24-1 TGTGCCACCACCAGGGACAGGGGAGGGGCGGGGAGCAATCAGCCCCAGCATTTT CATTRDRGGAGSNQPQHF
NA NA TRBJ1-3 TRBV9 TGTGCCAGCAGCCCCCGACAGTATTCCCCTGGAAACACCATATATTTT CASSPRQYSPGNTIYF
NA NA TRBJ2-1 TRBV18 TGTGCCAGCTCACCCTTCGGGAGTAAGGACAATGAGCAGTTCTTC CASSPFGSKDNEQFF
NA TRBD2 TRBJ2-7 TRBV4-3 TGCGCCAGCAGCCAGAGAAGGCTAGCGGGAGGCGTGCCTTACGAGCAGTACTTC CASSQRRLAGGVPYEQYF
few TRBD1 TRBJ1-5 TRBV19 TGTGCCACTCGGGACAGTGACAATCAGCCCCAGCATTTT CATRDSDNQPQHF
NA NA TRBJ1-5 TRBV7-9 TGTGCCAGCAGCTTTGGACAGAAACTTTCGCCCCAGCATTTT CASSFGQKLSPQHF
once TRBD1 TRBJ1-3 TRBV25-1 TGTGCCAGCAGTGGAACCGGGACAGCTTTAAGAAACACCATATATTTT CASSGTGTALRNTIYF
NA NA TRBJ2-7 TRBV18 TGTGCCAGCTCACCACCCCAGGGGACCTCCTACGAGCAGTACTTC CASSPPQGTSYEQYF
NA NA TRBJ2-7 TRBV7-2 TGTGCCAGCAGCTTAGTGTCAACCCAGGACTACGAGCAGTACTTC CASSLVSTQDYEQYF
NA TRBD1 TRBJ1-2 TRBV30 TGTGCCTGGAGTGTACGCCGGGCAGGGGGAAAGAGCTACACCTTC CAWSVRRAGGKSYTF
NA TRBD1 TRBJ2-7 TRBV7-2 TGTGCCAGCAGCTTAGCGAGGACAGGGCGCGAGCAGTACTTC CASSLARTGREQYF
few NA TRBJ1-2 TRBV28 TGTGCCAGCAGTCTGGGCCCTTTCTATGGCTACACCTTC CASSLGPFYGYTF
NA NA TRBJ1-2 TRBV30 TGTGCCTGGAGTCTAGGAATTAACTATGGCTACACCTTC CAWSLGINYGYTF
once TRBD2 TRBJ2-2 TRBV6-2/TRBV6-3 TGTGCCAGCAGTTACTCAGGTTCGGGGGAGGGCCCGAACACCGGGGAGCTGTTTTTT CASSYSGSGEGPNTGELFF
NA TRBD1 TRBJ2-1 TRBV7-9 TGTGCCAGCATCTGGACAGGGAGCTCCTACAATGAGCAGTTCTTC CASIWTGSSYNEQFF
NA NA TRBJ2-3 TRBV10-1 TGCGCCAGCGGGGCAGGGGCCGCAGATACGCAGTATTTT CASGAGAADTQYF
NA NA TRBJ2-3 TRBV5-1 TGCGCCAGCAGCTTACCAACAGGAGGGGATACGCAGTATTTT CASSLPTGGDTQYF
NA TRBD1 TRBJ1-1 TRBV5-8 TGTGCCAGCAGCTCTGGACAGGGGAACACTGAAGCTTTCTTT CASSSGQGNTEAFF
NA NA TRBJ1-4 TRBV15 TGTGCCACCAGCAGAGGCCCCGACATCGCTGAGAAACTGTTTTTT CATSRGPDIAEKLFF
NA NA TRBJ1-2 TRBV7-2 TGTGCCAGCAGCTTGGGGAGGGTCTATGGCTACACCTTC CASSLGRVYGYTF
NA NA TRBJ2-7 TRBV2 TGTGCCAGCAGTGAAGCTTACTCCTCATACGAGCAGTACTTC CASSEAYSSYEQYF
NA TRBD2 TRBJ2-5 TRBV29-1 TGCAGCGTTGAGGGAACTAGCGGGAATAAAGAGACCCAGTACTTC CSVEGTSGNKETQYF
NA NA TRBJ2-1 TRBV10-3 TGTGCCATCAGTGACGAGTACAATGAGCAGTTCTTC CAISDEYNEQFF
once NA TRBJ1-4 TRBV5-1 TGCGCCAGCAGCCTGGATCAGGCTGAAAAACTGTTTTTT CASSLDQAEKLFF
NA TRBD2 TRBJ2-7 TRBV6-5 TGTGCCAGCAGCCGCCGGTTGGCTAGCGGGGGCGAGCAGTACTTC CASSRRLASGGEQYF
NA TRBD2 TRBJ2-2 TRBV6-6 TGTGCCAGCGGGAGACTAGCGGGATATGGCGGGGAGCTGTTTTTT CASGRLAGYGGELFF
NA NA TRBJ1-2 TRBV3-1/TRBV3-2 TGTGCCAGCAGCCCACGCCCCGTCGGGTTAGCCCTCTATGGCTACACCTTC CASSPRPVGLALYGYTF
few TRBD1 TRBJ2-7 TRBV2 TGTGCCAGCAGCTCCGGGACAGAGGTCTACGAGCAGTACTTC CASSSGTEVYEQYF
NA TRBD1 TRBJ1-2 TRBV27 TGTGCCAGCAGAAAAAAGGACAGGGGGATATCGGGCTACACCTTC CASRKKDRGISGYTF
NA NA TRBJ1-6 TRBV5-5 TGTGCCAGCAGCTTCGCAGTATCACCCCTCCACTTT CASSFAVSPLHF
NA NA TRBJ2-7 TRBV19 TGTGCCAGTAGTATCCGGGGGAACGAGCAGTACTTC CASSIRGNEQYF
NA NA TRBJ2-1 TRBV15 TGTGCCACCAGCAACTCGGGACTTCCCCCGTTCTTC CATSNSGLPPFF
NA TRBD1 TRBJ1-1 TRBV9 TGTGCCAGCACTCGGGACAGGGGGAACACTGAAGCTTTCTTT CASTRDRGNTEAFF